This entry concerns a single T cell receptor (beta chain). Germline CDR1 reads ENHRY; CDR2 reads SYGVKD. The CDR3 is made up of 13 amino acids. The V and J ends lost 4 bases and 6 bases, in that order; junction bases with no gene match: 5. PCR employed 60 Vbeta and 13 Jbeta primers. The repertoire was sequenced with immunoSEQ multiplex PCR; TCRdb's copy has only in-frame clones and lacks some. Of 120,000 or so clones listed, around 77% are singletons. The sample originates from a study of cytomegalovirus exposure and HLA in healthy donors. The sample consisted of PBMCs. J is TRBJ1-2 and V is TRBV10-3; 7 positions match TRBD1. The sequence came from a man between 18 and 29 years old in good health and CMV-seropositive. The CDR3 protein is CAISGRTGDGYTF. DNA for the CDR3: TGTGCCATCAGTGGACGTACAGGGGATGGCTACACCTTC.